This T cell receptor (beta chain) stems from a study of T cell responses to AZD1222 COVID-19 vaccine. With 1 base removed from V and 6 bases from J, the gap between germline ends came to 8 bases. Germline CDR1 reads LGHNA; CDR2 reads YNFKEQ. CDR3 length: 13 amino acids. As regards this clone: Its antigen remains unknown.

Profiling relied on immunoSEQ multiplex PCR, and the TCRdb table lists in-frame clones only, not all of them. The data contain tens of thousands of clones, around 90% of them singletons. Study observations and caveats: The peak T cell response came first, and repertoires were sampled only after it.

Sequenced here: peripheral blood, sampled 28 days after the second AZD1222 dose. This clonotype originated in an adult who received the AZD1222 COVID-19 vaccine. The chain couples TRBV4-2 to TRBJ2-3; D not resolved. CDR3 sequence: CASSQASQDTQYF. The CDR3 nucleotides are TGTGCCAGCAGCCAAGCCAGTCAGGATACGCAGTATTTT.